Below are 15 T cell receptor beta chains sequenced from a single sample in a study of shared clonotypes between healthy human individuals. Sequencing used immunoSEQ multiplex PCR; TCRdb keeps in-frame clones, though not all of them. The sample shows roughly 1.5 million clones, 95% to 99% of them seen only once. Source material: naive CD4+ T cells sorted from blood. Subset described: CD45RA+ positively selected. These receptors originate from a man aged 25-40 years in good health.

The chain is built from TRBV28 and TRBJ2-1, with unresolved D. The germline gives CDR1 MDHEN, CDR2 SYDVKM. The CDR3 contains 15 residues. Trimming removed 6 bases from V and 7 bases from J, with 19 bases in between. The CDR3 coding sequence is TGTGCCAGCAGCTTTTCCCCTTTCTTTGGGAATGAGCAGTTCTTC. Translation: CASSFSPFFGNEQFF. The entire variable domain, with the rest obtained from reference TRBV28 and TRBJ2-1, is as follows: DVKVTQSSRYLVKRTGEKVFLECVQDMDHENMFWYRQDPGLGLRLIYFSYDVKMKEKGDIPEGYSVSREKKERFSLILESASTNQTSMYLCASSFSPFFGNEQFFGPGTRLTVL.

The genes are TRBV11-2 and TRBJ2-7, with TRBD2 matching over 7 bases. The CDR3 runs to 14 residues. V dropped 3 bases and J dropped 3; count of bases not matched to a gene: 5. The germline V gene encodes CDR1 SGHAT and CDR2 FQNNGV. CDR3 sequence reads: CASSLAGVIYEQYF. DNA for the CDR3: TGTGCCAGCAGCTTGGCGGGAGTGATCTACGAGCAGTACTTC.

This chain joins TRBV5-1 and TRBJ2-4, with D perhaps matching TRBD1 (6 bases). The length of the CDR3 is 14 residues. The V end was cut by 4 bases, the J end by 8 bases, with 16 bases between. CDR1 and CDR2 from the germline V gene are SGHRS and YFSETQ. The CDR3 coding sequence is TGCGCCAGCAGCACGGGACACCGTCCGGACATTCAGTACTTC. This encodes CASSTGHRPDIQYF.

V is TRBV15 and J is TRBJ2-3; 11 bases match TRBD2. The CDR3 contains 16 residues. V was pared by 0 bases and J by 5 bases, with 4 bases of the junction left unmatched. Per the germline V gene, CDR1 is LNHNV and CDR2 is YYDKDF (reference sequence). CDR3: CATSRDRGTSGDTQYF. CDR3 coding DNA: TGTGCCACCAGCAGAGATAGGGGGACTAGCGGAGATACGCAGTATTTT.

The CDR3 protein is CASSSKLNTEAFF. The CDR3 DNA is TGCGCCAGCAGCTCGAAGTTGAACACTGAAGCTTTCTTT. V and J are TRBV5-1 and TRBJ1-1; D is uncertain. Trimming took 3 bases from V and 0 from J, leaving 6 bases between them. The CDR3 sequence is 13 residues long. Germline V CDR1 and CDR2: SGHRS, YFSETQ.

The V call is TRBV30, the J call TRBJ1-2; D may be TRBD1 (6 bases). The CDR3 is made up of 13 amino acids. Germline V lookup: CDR1 GTSNPN, CDR2 SVGIG (reference sequence). V was cut by 3 bases and J by 4 bases, with 12 bases left in between. The CDR3 protein is CAWRVTGTYGYTF. The CDR3 region has the DNA TGTGCCTGGAGGGTTACAGGGACCTATGGCTACACCTTC.

DNA for the CDR3: TGTGCCAGCACACGGGCGGGGGGCTTGTACGAGCAGTACTTC. It specifies CASTRAGGLYEQYF. The rearrangement links TRBV28 to TRBJ2-7; 8 nucleotides match TRBD2. Germline CDR1 reads MDHEN; CDR2 reads SYDVKM. V was clipped by 7 bases and J by 4 bases; unmatched bases: 9. This CDR3 contains 14 residues.

The chain joins TRBV6-6 to TRBJ1-4, with D perhaps matching TRBD1 (5 bases). Trimming shortened V by 2 bases and J by 8 bases, and 18 bases separated the two germline ends. The CDR3 totals 16 residues. CDR1 MNHNY and CDR2 SVGAGI come from the germline V gene (reference sequence). CDR3 nucleotides: TGTGCCAGCAGTTACGGGCAGGCCAGGGTTGGGGAAAAACTGTTTTTT. It translates to CASSYGQARVGEKLFF.

The chain links TRBV15 to TRBJ2-1; 13 nucleotides match TRBD2. Per germline, CDR1 LNHNV and CDR2 YYDKDF (reference sequence). CDR3 length: 20 residues. The trim removed 0 bases at V and 4 bases at J, leaving 12 bases unmatched. The DNA of the CDR3 is TGTGCCACCAGCAGAGATGGTCTTAGGACTAGCGGGAGTCTATACAATGAGCAGTTCTTC. It specifies CATSRDGLRTSGSLYNEQFF.

In its sample, this clone was seen once. This chain links TRBV28 with TRBJ1-4; D remains ambiguous. CDR1 and CDR2 from the germline V gene are MDHEN and SYDVKM. The CDR3 has 15 amino acids. The V end was cut by 6 bases, the J end by 0 bases, with 11 bases between. The CDR3 nucleotides read TGTGCCAGCAGGGTCGCGGGTGCAACTAATGAAAAACTGTTTTTT. This encodes CASRVAGATNEKLFF.

Regarding this clone: Other DNA sequences within the sample encode an identical CDR3. The V call is TRBV2, the J call TRBJ2-7; no clear D gene. CDR1 is SNHLY, CDR2 FYNNEI, per germline. The CDR3 spans 11 residues. V was pared by 4 bases and J by 2 bases, with 3 bases between. The CDR3 nucleotides read TGTGCCAGCAGTGTAACCTACGAGCAGTACTTC. Translating gives CASSVTYEQYF.

Turning to this clone: Other DNA variants within this sample encode the same CDR3. This chain links TRBV5-1 with TRBJ2-1; D remains ambiguous. The CDR3 spans 11 residues. Germline CDR1 reads SGHRS; CDR2 reads YFSETQ. Between the trimmed V and J ends, which lost 0 bases and 9 bases, there was a span of 4 bases. CDR3 DNA sequence: TGCGCCAGCAGCTTGGGAGGTGAGCAGTTCTTC. It codes for CASSLGGEQFF.

On this clone: This CDR3 is also generated by other DNA sequences in the sample. The gene calls are TRBV27 and TRBJ1-5; D gene unclear. Deletions cut 3 bases from V and 4 bases from J, with 7 bases between. Germline V gives CDR1 MNHEY, CDR2 SMNVEV (reference sequence). The CDR3 is made up of 13 amino acids. The CDR3 nucleotides are TGTGCCAGCAGTTTTAGAGGAAATCAGCCCCAGCATTTT. Translating it yields CASSFRGNQPQHF.

Turning to this clone: This sample also contains other DNA sequences that code for the same CDR3. This chain connects TRBV6-5 to TRBJ2-7; 11 nucleotides match TRBD2. Germline V lookup: CDR1 MNHEY, CDR2 SVGAGI. The CDR3 has 15 residues. V gave up 2 bases and J gave up 3 bases; unmatched junction bases: 3. This CDR3 reads CASSYSGTSGYEQYF. In DNA, the CDR3 is TGTGCCAGCAGTTACAGCGGGACTAGCGGCTACGAGCAGTACTTC.

The CDR3 nucleotides are TGCGCCAGCAGTGAAACAGCGGGAGGGCCGTACGAGCAGTACTTC. Amino acids: CASSETAGGPYEQYF. The chain is built from TRBV10-2 and TRBJ2-7; 10 bases align to TRBD2. This CDR3 has 15 residues. Germline V gene lookup returns CDR1 WSHSY and CDR2 SAAADI. The V and J ends lost 3 bases and 4 bases, in that order; junction bases with no gene match: 6.